The 13 T cell receptor beta chains reported below all come from one sample, sequenced in a study of T cell responses to AZD1222 COVID-19 vaccine. Clones were sequenced by immunoSEQ multiplex PCR, and TCRdb holds only the in-frame ones, with some missing. The sample carries 150,000 to 160,000 clones, 90% recorded once. Material: peripheral blood, obtained on day 0 of AZD1222 vaccination. The origin of the receptors is an adult in good health.

The rearrangement links TRBV5-1 to TRBJ1-2; D is perhaps TRBD1 (5 bases). This CDR3 has 11 residues. V lost 4 bases, J lost 8 bases, and 9 bases lay in between. The germline V gene has CDR1 SGHRS and CDR2 YFSETQ. The CDR3 here is CASSAEGGYTF. Here the CDR3 DNA reads TGCGCCAGCAGCGCGGAGGGGGGCTACACCTTC.

This rearrangement joins TRBV7-9 to TRBJ1-1; 9 positions match TRBD1. With V trimmed by 7 bases and J by 1 base, 4 bases remained unmatched. The germline V gene encodes CDR1 SEHNR and CDR2 FQNEAQ (reference sequence). CDR3 size: 14 residues. The CDR3 nucleotides are TGTGCCAGCAACCTACAGGGGGCGAACACTGAAGCTTTCTTT. Its protein product is CASNLQGANTEAFF.

This clone was counted between two and nine times. V gene TRBV2 combines with J gene TRBJ1-2, with 7 nucleotides matching TRBD1. In germline, CDR1 is SNHLY, CDR2 FYNNEI. The CDR3 runs 18 residues. The trim removed 6 bases at V and 4 bases at J, leaving 20 bases unmatched. CDR3 coding DNA: TGTGCCAGCAGGCCCCTGGCTTGGGGAACAGGGGCGTCCTATGGCTACACCTTC. This encodes CASRPLAWGTGASYGYTF.

The rearrangement uses TRBV6-5 and TRBJ1-1; D perhaps matches TRBD1 (5 bases). This CDR3 is 14 amino acids long. Germline CDR1 MNHEY, CDR2 SVGAGI. V shed 2 bases and J shed 1 base, with 8 bases lying between them. DNA of the CDR3: TGTGCCAGCAGTTACCGAGACAGGAACACTGAAGCTTTCTTT. This encodes CASSYRDRNTEAFF.

The chain joins TRBV13 to TRBJ2-5, with TRBD2 matching over 10 bases. This CDR3 region has 17 residues. CDR1 and CDR2 (germline): PRHDT, FYEKMQ (reference sequence). Germline trimming cut 1 base from V and 4 bases from J; bases unmatched to any gene: 9. In DNA, the CDR3 is TGTGCCAGCAGCTTAGCTAGGCTAGCGGGAGAGTCAGAGACCCAGTACTTC. It yields the protein CASSLARLAGESETQYF. Full variable domain (outside the CDR3, taken from reference TRBV13 and TRBJ2-5): AAGVIQSPRHLIKEKRETATLKCYPIPRHDTVYWYQQGPGQDPQFLISFYEKMQSDKGSIPDRFSAQQFSDYHSELNMSSLELGDSALYFCASSLARLAGESETQYFGPGTRLLVL.

V and J are TRBV6-1 and TRBJ2-3; 7 bases align to TRBD1. Germline lookup yields CDR1 MNHNS and CDR2 SASEGT. The length of the CDR3 is 16 residues. The V and J ends lost 4 bases and 0 bases, in that order; junction bases with no gene match: 7. The CDR3 sequence: CASSALWDSSTDTQYF. The CDR3 DNA reads TGTGCCAGCAGTGCTCTCTGGGACAGCAGCACAGATACGCAGTATTTT.

The chain recombines TRBV18 with TRBJ1-2; 8 bases are shared with TRBD1. CDR1 is KGHSH and CDR2 is LQKENI in the germline V gene. Trimming at V came to 0 bases and at J to 2 bases, leaving 2 bases not matched to a gene. This CDR3 comprises 15 residues. The chain's CDR3 is CASSPPDRANYGYTF. The CDR3 DNA sequence: TGTGCCAGCTCACCACCGGACAGGGCAAACTATGGCTACACCTTC.

This clone was observed once. The V gene is TRBV5-1, the J gene TRBJ1-1, with 8 bases that match TRBD1. This CDR3 comprises 17 residues. Germline trimming cut 0 bases from V and 1 base from J; bases unmatched to any gene: 8. Germline loops: CDR1 SGHRS, CDR2 YFSETQ. The CDR3 spells CASSLAQGVVRNTEAFF. CDR3 DNA sequence: TGCGCCAGCAGCTTGGCACAGGGGGTTGTTCGGAACACTGAAGCTTTCTTT.

The rearrangement links TRBV11-2 to TRBJ1-1; D is unclear. The CDR3 covers 11 residues. The V end lost 1 base, the J end lost 7 bases, and 4 bases lay between the germline ends. Germline CDR1 is SGHAT and CDR2 is FQNNGV. This chain's CDR3 is CASSLGLEAFF. CDR3 sequence (DNA): TGTGCCAGCAGCTTAGGCCTTGAAGCTTTCTTT.

CDR3 region: CASSRLAGGNNEQFF. For the CDR3, the DNA is TGTGCCAGCAGCCGACTAGCGGGAGGTAACAATGAGCAGTTCTTC. This chain joins TRBV7-6 and TRBJ2-1, with TRBD2 identical over 13 bases. Germline V gene lookup returns CDR1 SGHVS and CDR2 FNYEAQ. With V trimmed by 5 bases and J by 5 bases, 3 bases remained unmatched. This CDR3 has 15 amino acids.

The chain couples TRBV6-5 to TRBJ1-1; a possible D gene is TRBD1 (6 bases). The CDR3 is 14 residues long. Trimming pared 4 bases from V and 5 bases from J, leaving 14 bases between. CDR1 and CDR2 (germline): MNHEY, SVGAGI. In DNA form, the CDR3 reads TGTGCCAGCAGTTCGAACAGGGCCGGAACTGAAGCTTTCTTT. Amino acids: CASSSNRAGTEAFF.

This sequence joins TRBV15 and TRBJ1-2; 10 bases are shared with TRBD1. Germline V gives CDR1 LNHNV, CDR2 YYDKDF (reference sequence). Trimming at V came to 8 bases and at J to 2 bases, leaving 2 bases not matched to a gene. This CDR3 contains 13 residues. The CDR3 here is CATRQGANYGYTF. The CDR3 DNA sequence: TGTGCCACCCGACAGGGGGCCAACTATGGCTACACCTTC.

The sample holds a few counts of this clone. DNA for the CDR3: TGTGCCAGTAGTCTAGCGACCGGGACAGTCTATCCCGGTGAAGCTTTCTTT. Translated, it gives CASSLATGTVYPGEAFF. V is TRBV19 and J is TRBJ1-1; the match to TRBD1 covers 7 bases. J gave up 7 bases and V 5 bases, and 19 bases lay outside the gene matches. This CDR3 region has 17 residues. In germline, CDR1 is LNHDA, CDR2 SQIVND (reference sequence).